The present T cell receptor beta chain was sequenced within a study of shared clonotypes between healthy human individuals (dated by TCRdb to about 2020). Context from the whole study: The cohort included a few men and a couple of women between 18 and 49 years of age. For each donor, CD4 naive and CD4 memory were each given three plates, CD8 naive was given two plates, and CD8 memory was given one plate. Blood TCR repertoires of several healthy adults were deeply sequenced to estimate repertoire size and the extent of clonotype sharing between individuals. Libraries were prepared and TCR repertoires were sequenced by different laboratories using diverse techniques, in order to increase sequencing depth and limit assay-specific biases. Per donor, leukapheresis produced somewhere between about 0.9 and 9 billion PBMCs.

A note on this clone: It lacks a known antigen. One base away there is no much larger clone; base qualities are not given.

There are 15 amino acids in the CDR3, from cysteine to phenylalanine inclusive. Left in the record is the CDR3 DNA by itself, 45 bases read in frame from the first base. Deletion took 2 bases off V and 0 bases off J, with a span of 11 bases between the germline ends. The CDR1 and CDR2 encoded by the germline V gene are MNHEY and SVGAGI. The donors were healthy, HIV-negative adults who had no recently reported acute infections or vaccinations. Only Caucasian adults living in Nashville, Tennessee, USA were represented among the donors. CD4+ T cells were enriched by magnetic negative selection; naive cells were then positively selected on CD45RA, and the negative fraction formed the memory subset. Blood was collected by leukapheresis, and PBMCs were isolated by Ficoll-Histopaque density gradient centrifugation and then cryopreserved in liquid nitrogen vapor phase. Purity and quantity of every magnetically sorted T cell population were checked by analytical flow cytometry. Genomic DNA was isolated from each sorted fraction and quantified by UV absorbance on a Nanodrop 2000c.

Using the deep immunoSEQ assay, TCR CDR3 regions were amplified from genomic DNA by multiplex PCR. Extracted genomic DNA from each cell subset was spread evenly across all wells of several immunoSEQ 96-well plates, with each plate serving as a replicate. Each replicate PCR for sorted subsets received around 0.2 ug genomic DNA, equal to tens of thousands of T cell genomes. The purified libraries were quantified using a Qubit 3.0 fluorometer, sized with a Bioanalyzer 2100, and then quantified again using the KAPA Library Quantification kit. Every immunoSEQ 96-well plate was sequenced on a dedicated single-read 150-cycle Illumina NextSeq 550 flow cell. The authors' pipeline ran thus. Because only junctional sequences without quality scores were contained in the immunoSEQ output, filtering matching that applied to full-length reads could not be performed. Sequences were annotated with PyIR, a Python wrapper for IgBLAST v1.9, using IMGT germline references to assign V/J genes and CDR3. Reads with weak V/J assignments (E-value above 1e-6), missing CDR3, stop codons, out-of-frame junctions, or ambiguous translated residues were removed. V3J clonotypes were defined as sequences sharing the same inferred V gene, J gene, and CDR3 amino acid sequence. To compute the percentage overlap between repertoires, the number of shared unique clonotypes was divided by the size of the smaller repertoire. Richness of each repertoire was evaluated using RTK rarefaction, the Chao1 estimator, and Recon v2.1 estimates of unobserved clonotypes. For all TCRbeta clonotypes obtained by the gDNA method from several donors, generation probabilities were computed with OLGA. TCRdb limited this immuneACCESS table to in-frame rearrangements with V and J called. A share of clones is missing; checked studies link under half to unresolved V genes, and the rest is unexplained. The V and J calls and clone size were taken over from that table, and D and trimming were inferred from the DNA. This sample is represented by 2 million to 3 million clones; approximately 93% of them were singletons. More than 0.35% of the sample is taken by the ten largest.

Study-wide conclusions, independent of this receptor: Clonotypes shared by all four sorted-subset donors showed higher generation probabilities than non-shared clonotypes. Estimated clonotype richness was generally larger for naive than for memory subsets. Rarefaction of sorted-subset datasets indicated incomplete sequencing despite the large sequencing depth. Across a handful of donors, roughly 5.4% of naive CD4, roughly 3.8% of naive CD8, 2.3% of memory CD4, and about 0.4% of memory CD8 clonotypes were shared. Pairwise subsampling indicated that sequencing depth was expected to affect the degree of clonotype sharing among donors. Because the study included only a small number of donors, the genetic and exposure-history diversity represented was limited. Sampling was restricted to blood, and TCR repertoires in tissue are likely to differ from TCR repertoires in blood.

Sequencing used naive CD4+ T cells from PBMCs. Sample cell subset or site, as interpreted from the label and publication: CD45RA+ positively selected. The chain is assembled from TRBV6-5 and TRBJ2-7; confidence is insufficient to name the D gene. The sequence came from a man younger than 30 in good health. Some clones in this sample may be carry-over from other donors' samples. The CDR3 here reads CASSYGTVNSYEQYF. The DNA sequence is given as TGTGCCAGCAGTTACGGAACAGTGAACTCCTACGAGCAGTACTTC.